Listed here are 22 T cell receptor beta chains from one sample, sequenced in a study of immune evolution from preneoplasia to lung adenocarcinoma. TCRdb's copy holds only in-frame clones and misses some; the assay was immunoSEQ multiplex PCR. The sample has 7,000 or so clones, over 75% seen once. The sample comprised FFPE lung adenocarcinoma in situ tissue. The receptors originated from a person aged 60-80 years with lung adenocarcinoma.

The genes are TRBV19 and TRBJ2-1; 10 bases fit TRBD1. The J segment lost 9 bases and the V segment lost 5 bases, leaving 4 bases of the junction unmatched. Germline V gene data show CDR1 as LNHDA and CDR2 as SQIVND (reference sequence). CDR3 length equals 13 residues. CDR3 loop: CASSGTGVGEQFF. The CDR3 coding sequence is TGTGCCAGTAGTGGGACAGGGGTGGGTGAGCAGTTCTTC.

By sample share, this clone is medium-sized (0.01 to 0.1%). V and J are TRBV19 and TRBJ1-5; TRBD1 matches at 7 bases. CDR1 is LNHDA and CDR2 is SQIVND in the germline V gene (reference sequence). Trimming cost V 4 bases and J 7 bases; bases outside gene matches: 7. There are 14 residues in the CDR3. CDR3 loop: CASSSGTVRQPQHF. In DNA, the CDR3 is TGTGCCAGTAGTAGCGGGACAGTTCGACAGCCCCAGCATTTT.

The rearrangement links TRBV5-8 to TRBJ2-1, with 7 positions matching TRBD2. The CDR3 is 16 amino acids. Germline CDR1 is SGHTS and CDR2 is YDEGEE. Losses at the gene ends were 0 bases for V and 4 bases for J; bases not matched to a gene: 7. The CDR3 nucleotides read TGTGCCAGCAGCTTGGGGCTGTCTAGCGGTTACAATGAGCAGTTCTTC. It yields the protein CASSLGLSSGYNEQFF. Looking up the rest from reference TRBV5-8 and TRBJ2-1 gives the full variable domain: EAGVTQSPTHLIKTRGQQATLRCSPISGHTSVYWYQQALGLGLQFLLWYDEGEERNRGNFPPRFSGRQFPNYSSELNVNALELEDSALYLCASSLGLSSGYNEQFFGPGTRLTVL.

This chain uses TRBV27 with TRBJ2-3; D ambiguous. The CDR3 has 14 amino acids. Germline assignment: CDR1 MNHEY and CDR2 SMNVEV (reference sequence). Trimming shortened V by 0 bases and J by 6 bases, and 10 bases separated the two germline ends. The CDR3 DNA sequence: TGTGCCAGCAGTTTATCGAGTCCGGACGATACGCAGTATTTT. Protein: CASSLSSPDDTQYF.

This clone came up a few times. The V call is TRBV2, the J call TRBJ2-5; D remains unclear. There are 11 residues in the CDR3. Germline V gene lookup returns CDR1 SNHLY and CDR2 FYNNEI. The V end was cut by 5 bases, the J end by 2 bases, with 3 bases between. CDR3 in DNA: TGTGCCAGCAGTTTTCAAGAGACCCAGTACTTC. Translating it yields CASSFQETQYF.

The chain has TRBV12-5 and TRBJ1-1; D is uncertain. The CDR3 sequence is 11 residues long. In germline, CDR1 is LGHNT, CDR2 FRNRAP. V lost 7 bases, J lost 1 base, and 4 bases lay in between. The CDR3 DNA follows: TGTGCTAGTGCCCCGAACACTGAAGCTTTCTTT. Encoded protein: CASAPNTEAFF.

This chain joins TRBV7-3 and TRBJ2-3, with D possibly TRBD1 on 6 matching bases. V dropped 1 base and J dropped 6 bases, with 11 bases sitting between them. This CDR3 is 14 amino acids long. The V gene's germline CDR1 is SGHTA and CDR2 FQGTGA. CDR3 coding DNA: TGTGCCAGCAGCTTAAAGGGGGTCAAGGATACGCAGTATTTT. The encoded protein is CASSLKGVKDTQYF.

This chain links TRBV30 with TRBJ1-3; TRBD1 matches 8 bases. Per germline, CDR1 GTSNPN and CDR2 SVGIG (reference sequence). The CDR3 has 16 amino acids. The junction had 12 bases not matched to a gene; V was cut back by 0 bases and J by 8 bases. The CDR3 region has the DNA TGTGCCTGGAGTGTAATACAGCCCGGACAGGGAGACACCATATATTTT. This translates into CAWSVIQPGQGDTIYF.

This clone was detected only a few times. V is TRBV27 and J is TRBJ2-7; 9 nucleotides agree with TRBD1. This CDR3 has 15 amino acids. The germline V gene has CDR1 MNHEY and CDR2 SMNVEV (reference sequence). Losses at the gene ends were 5 bases for V and 4 bases for J; bases not matched to a gene: 9. The CDR3 protein is CASSGFGQGRYEQYF. The CDR3 nucleotides read TGTGCCAGCAGTGGTTTTGGACAGGGGAGATACGAGCAGTACTTC.

V usage is TRBV27 and J usage is TRBJ1-5; a weak D match, TRBD1 (5 bases). Germline CDR1 and CDR2: MNHEY and SMNVEV (reference sequence). Trimming removed 5 bases at V and 4 bases at J, with 9 bases between. The CDR3 is 13 amino acids. Here the CDR3 DNA reads TGTGCCAGCAGTCGGGACCGAAATCAGCCCCAGCATTTT. Protein: CASSRDRNQPQHF.

This clone is medium-sized in the sample. The chain carries TRBV18 and TRBJ1-6; D ambiguous. Trimming removed 3 bases from V and 9 bases from J, with 21 bases in between. The CDR3 is 17 amino acids. Germline V CDR1 and CDR2: KGHSH, LQKENI. The DNA for the CDR3 is TGTGCCAGCTCACCCATTGGGGTCGCGGAGTCGGGTTCACCCCTCCACTTT. This sequence encodes CASSPIGVAESGSPLHF.

This clone was counted once. In DNA, the CDR3 is TGTGCCAGCAGCCCCCTATCAGGGAATCAGCCCCAGCATTTT. Translated: CASSPLSGNQPQHF. The chain carries TRBV7-9 and TRBJ1-5, with D maybe TRBD1 (5 bases). This CDR3 region has 14 residues. V lost 5 bases and J 4 bases, leaving 12 bases between the germline ends. Germline V gene sequence: CDR1 SEHNR, CDR2 FQNEAQ (reference sequence).

The rearrangement uses TRBV18 and TRBJ2-2; D possibly matches TRBD1 or TRBD2 (5 bases each). Trimming shortened V by 1 base and J by 4 bases, and 10 bases separated the two germline ends. CDR3 length: 15 amino acids. Germline lookup yields CDR1 KGHSH and CDR2 LQKENI. The CDR3 loop reads CASSPLGVGTGELFF. CDR3 bases: TGTGCCAGCTCACCACTGGGGGTCGGCACCGGGGAGCTGTTTTTT. Full variable domain (remainder filled in from reference TRBV18 and TRBJ2-2): NAGVMQNPRHLVRRRGQEARLRCSPMKGHSHVYWYRQLPEEGLKFMVYLQKENIIDESGMPKERFSAEFPKEGPSILRIQQVVRGDSAAYFCASSPLGVGTGELFFGEGSRLTVL.

The chain uses TRBV2 and TRBJ1-3, with D maybe TRBD1 (5 bases). The length of the CDR3 is 17 residues. The germline V gene encodes CDR1 SNHLY and CDR2 FYNNEI. V was pared by 2 bases and J by 0 bases, with 14 bases between. The CDR3 DNA sequence: TGTGCCAGCAGTGAACTACAGGCGCTCAGCTCTGGAAACACCATATATTTT. This encodes CASSELQALSSGNTIYF.

The CDR3 bases are TGTGCCAGCAGTTTTCCCGGGGTCAGCACAGATACGCAGTATTTT. It codes for CASSFPGVSTDTQYF. The chain is built from TRBV28 and TRBJ2-3; the D gene is possibly TRBD2 (5 bases). Germline V CDR1 and CDR2: MDHEN, SYDVKM. Between the trimmed V and J ends, which lost 3 bases and 0 bases, there was a span of 10 bases. The CDR3 extends over 15 amino acids. Based on the CDR3 plus reference TRBV28 and TRBJ2-3, the full variable domain is DVKVTQSSRYLVKRTGEKVFLECVQDMDHENMFWYRQDPGLGLRLIYFSYDVKMKEKGDIPEGYSVSREKKERFSLILESASTNQTSMYLCASSFPGVSTDTQYFGPGTRLTVL.

The V call is TRBV29-1, the J call TRBJ2-6; 7 bases agree with TRBD2. The CDR3 sequence is 16 residues long. Trimming cost V 6 bases and J 0 bases; bases outside gene matches: 8. Germline CDR1 and CDR2: SQVTM and ANQGSEA. CDR3 in DNA: TGCAGCGTGGAGGGAGGGGCGTTCTCTGGGGCCAACGTCCTGACTTTC. This codes for CSVEGGAFSGANVLTF.

This rearrangement joins TRBV7-9 to TRBJ1-2; D not certain. The CDR3 contains 18 residues. The V and J ends lost 0 bases and 4 bases respectively, with 21 bases between them. CDR1 SEHNR and CDR2 FQNEAQ come from the germline V gene (reference sequence). CDR3 amino acids: CASSLAQAGFAPFYGYTF. CDR3 nucleotides: TGTGCCAGCAGCTTAGCGCAGGCCGGTTTTGCTCCCTTCTATGGCTACACCTTC.

The gene calls are TRBV27 and TRBJ1-2, with TRBD1 identical over 10 bases. Germline V gene lookup returns CDR1 MNHEY and CDR2 SMNVEV (reference sequence). This CDR3 comprises 16 residues. Trimming at V came to 6 bases and at J to 8 bases, leaving 15 bases not matched to a gene. CDR3 loop: CASSWDRGLPVGGYTF. The CDR3 coding sequence is TGTGCCAGCAGCTGGGACAGGGGCTTACCGGTGGGGGGCTACACCTTC.

CDR3 in DNA: TGCGCCAGCAGCCAAGACCCCGCCGCGGCGCAGGGTGAAAAACTGTTTTTT. It translates to CASSQDPAAAQGEKLFF. This rearrangement joins TRBV4-1 to TRBJ1-4; a weak D match, TRBD1 (5 bases). The germline V gene has CDR1 MGHRA and CDR2 YSYEKL. Trimming removed 0 bases at V and 7 bases at J, with 18 bases between. The CDR3 totals 17 residues.

The chain links TRBV11-2 to TRBJ2-4, with D perhaps matching TRBD2 (6 bases). The ends were cut back, 2 bases at V and 8 bases at J, with 16 bases in the middle. CDR1 and CDR2 from the germline V gene are SGHAT and FQNNGV. The CDR3 runs to 15 residues. CDR3 coding DNA: TGTGCCAGCAGCTTACAGGGTCTCTGGGGGGACATTCAGTACTTC. This sequence encodes CASSLQGLWGDIQYF. Filled out from reference TRBV11-2 and TRBJ2-4, the complete variable domain reads EAGVAQSPRYKIIEKRQSVAFWCNPISGHATLYWYQQILGQGPKLLIQFQNNGVVDDSQLPKDRFSAERLKGVDSTLKIQPAKLEDSAVYLCASSLQGLWGDIQYFGAGTRLSVL.

The chain recombines TRBV6-4 with TRBJ1-2; D call uncertain. Trimming removed 0 bases from V and 4 bases from J, with 12 bases in between. Per germline, CDR1 MRHNA and CDR2 SNTAGT. The CDR3 spans 15 residues. CDR3 DNA: TGTGCCAGCAGTGACTCGGCGCGTTCTGGCTATGGCTACACCTTC. Translation gives CASSDSARSGYGYTF.

The J gene is TRBJ2-2, the V gene TRBV7-3, with TRBD1 identical over 11 bases. The V and J ends lost 1 base and 4 bases, in that order; junction bases with no gene match: 5. Germline V gene lookup returns CDR1 SGHTA and CDR2 FQGTGA. The CDR3 contains 17 residues. The CDR3: CASSLIRDRGTTGELFF. CDR3 DNA sequence: TGTGCCAGCAGCTTAATTAGGGACAGGGGGACCACCGGGGAGCTGTTTTTT.